Listed below are T cell receptor beta chains from one sample, sequenced in a study of T cells in Graves' hyperthyroidism and ophthalmopathy. In TCRdb, the multiplex PCR reads were re-called with MiXCR into one record per CDR3 protein. Among about 290,000 distinct CDR3 sequences, approximately 13% were seen once, and the ten largest hold 7% to 9.5%. The specimen sequenced was blood. The receptors were gathered from a woman aged 40-49 years with Graves' hyperthyroidism. The CDR3 runs from the conserved cysteine through the conserved F or W. The order of the fields is J gene, V gene, clone size, D gene, CDR3 protein, CDR3 DNA. The D gene is left open where the match is weak. Clone size is shown for a subset of rows, as once, few, many or a class of expanded clone.

j_gene: TRBJ1-1
v_gene: TRBV7-2
abundance: many
d_gene: .
CDR3aa: CASSLTGTANTEAFF
CDR3nt: TGTGCCAGCAGCCTAACCGGGACGGCGAACACTGAAGCTTTCTTT

j_gene: TRBJ2-1
v_gene: TRBV12-3/TRBV12-4
abundance: many
d_gene: TRBD2
CDR3aa: CASTLLPSGRSPQFF
CDR3nt: TGTGCCAGCACTCTTCTTCCTAGCGGGAGATCCCCACAGTTCTTC

j_gene: TRBJ2-1
v_gene: TRBV7-9
abundance: many
d_gene: .
CDR3aa: CASSPRGDQYNEQFF
CDR3nt: TGTGCCAGCAGCCCCAGGGGTGACCAATACAATGAGCAGTTCTTC

j_gene: TRBJ2-3
v_gene: TRBV27
abundance: few
d_gene: .
CDR3aa: CASSSRFSGTTRGTQYF
CDR3nt: TGTGCCAGCAGTTCACGTTTTAGCGGCACTACTCGGGGTACGCAGTATTTT

j_gene: TRBJ1-1
v_gene: TRBV18
abundance: many
d_gene: .
CDR3aa: CASSPPSSRATEAFF
CDR3nt: TGTGCCAGCTCACCACCCTCCAGTAGGGCCACTGAAGCTTTCTTT

j_gene: TRBJ2-1
v_gene: TRBV11-3
abundance: few
d_gene: .
CDR3aa: CASSRETGSTQISYNEQFF
CDR3nt: TGTGCCAGCAGCCGAGAGACGGGCTCCACTCAAATCTCCTACAATGAGCAGTTCTTC

j_gene: TRBJ2-4
v_gene: TRBV20-1
abundance: few
d_gene: .
CDR3aa: CSPFRDSIQYF
CDR3nt: TGCAGCCCATTCCGGGACTCCATTCAGTACTTC

j_gene: TRBJ2-5
v_gene: TRBV19
abundance: few
d_gene: .
CDR3aa: CASSEVSGRQETQYF
CDR3nt: TGTGCCAGTAGTGAGGTTAGCGGACGCCAAGAGACCCAGTACTTC

j_gene: TRBJ2-2
v_gene: TRBV7-9
abundance: .
d_gene: TRBD2
CDR3aa: CASSLASGNTGELFF
CDR3nt: TGTGCCAGCAGCTTGGCTAGCGGGAACACCGGGGAGCTGTTTTTT

j_gene: TRBJ2-5
v_gene: TRBV6-1
abundance: many
d_gene: TRBD2
CDR3aa: CASSSPSGTQETQYF
CDR3nt: TGTGCCAGCAGTTCCCCTAGCGGGACTCAAGAGACCCAGTACTTC

j_gene: TRBJ2-1
v_gene: TRBV18
abundance: few
d_gene: TRBD1
CDR3aa: CASSLNWDSAYNEQFF
CDR3nt: TGTGCCAGCTCCCTTAACTGGGACAGTGCCTACAATGAGCAGTTCTTC

j_gene: TRBJ2-3
v_gene: TRBV24-1
abundance: many
d_gene: .
CDR3aa: CATAVADTQYF
CDR3nt: TGTGCCACCGCGGTGGCCGATACGCAGTATTTT

j_gene: TRBJ1-6
v_gene: TRBV7-9
abundance: few
d_gene: .
CDR3aa: CASSPLGGDNSPLHF
CDR3nt: TGTGCCAGCAGCCCATTGGGAGGGGATAATTCACCCCTCCACTTT

j_gene: TRBJ2-5
v_gene: TRBV20-1
abundance: many
d_gene: TRBD1
CDR3aa: CSVRQGPETQYF
CDR3nt: TGCAGTGTAAGACAGGGACCAGAGACCCAGTACTTC

j_gene: TRBJ1-6
v_gene: TRBV28
abundance: many
d_gene: .
CDR3aa: CASSMVSSYNSPLHF
CDR3nt: TGTGCCAGCAGTATGGTGAGCTCCTATAATTCACCCCTCCACTTT

j_gene: TRBJ2-1
v_gene: TRBV30
abundance: many
d_gene: .
CDR3aa: CAWTDSGPQFF
CDR3nt: TGTGCCTGGACTGACTCCGGTCCCCAGTTCTTC

j_gene: TRBJ2-2
v_gene: TRBV6-2/TRBV6-3
abundance: few
d_gene: TRBD2
CDR3aa: CASSLPGLAAGELFF
CDR3nt: TGTGCCAGCAGCTTACCGGGACTAGCAGCCGGGGAGCTGTTTTTT

j_gene: TRBJ2-3
v_gene: TRBV20-1
abundance: many
d_gene: TRBD1
CDR3aa: CSAPGTGGPTDTQYF
CDR3nt: TGCAGTGCTCCGGGGACAGGGGGTCCCACAGATACGCAGTATTTT

j_gene: TRBJ2-7
v_gene: TRBV6-1
abundance: many
d_gene: .
CDR3aa: CASSSSSAYNYEQYF
CDR3nt: TGTGCCAGCAGTTCCTCTAGCGCCTATAACTACGAGCAGTACTTC

j_gene: TRBJ2-1
v_gene: TRBV2
abundance: many
d_gene: TRBD2
CDR3aa: CASRRTSGKLLYNEQFF
CDR3nt: TGTGCCAGCAGGCGGACTAGCGGCAAGCTGTTATACAATGAGCAGTTCTTC

j_gene: TRBJ1-1
v_gene: TRBV6-1
abundance: many
d_gene: .
CDR3aa: CASSSTLRASTEAFF
CDR3nt: TGTGCCAGCAGTTCCACACTGAGGGCGAGCACTGAAGCTTTCTTT

j_gene: TRBJ2-3
v_gene: TRBV6-1
abundance: .
d_gene: TRBD1
CDR3aa: CASSSQGAGDTQYF
CDR3nt: TGTGCCAGCAGTTCACAGGGGGCCGGAGATACGCAGTATTTT

j_gene: TRBJ2-7
v_gene: TRBV4-2
abundance: .
d_gene: TRBD2
CDR3aa: CASSQEREGLGEQYF
CDR3nt: TGTGCCAGCAGCCAAGAGAGGGAGGGGTTGGGCGAGCAGTACTTC

j_gene: TRBJ1-4
v_gene: TRBV28
abundance: many
d_gene: TRBD1
CDR3aa: CASSFAGGTAGEKLFF
CDR3nt: TGTGCCAGCAGTTTTGCCGGGGGGACAGCCGGTGAAAAACTGTTTTTT

j_gene: TRBJ2-2
v_gene: TRBV28
abundance: .
d_gene: .
CDR3aa: CASSIQGMLGTGELFF
CDR3nt: TGTGCCAGCAGTATTCAGGGTATGCTAGGTACCGGGGAGCTGTTTTTT

j_gene: TRBJ2-3
v_gene: TRBV18
abundance: many
d_gene: .
CDR3aa: CASSPPIIDTQYF
CDR3nt: TGTGCCAGCTCACCACCCATCATAGATACGCAGTATTTT

j_gene: TRBJ2-7
v_gene: TRBV13
abundance: many
d_gene: .
CDR3aa: CASSRRAEQYF
CDR3nt: TGTGCCAGCAGCCGGAGGGCAGAGCAGTACTTC

j_gene: TRBJ2-3
v_gene: TRBV20-1
abundance: .
d_gene: TRBD1
CDR3aa: CSARGQGSTDTQYF
CDR3nt: TGCAGTGCTCGCGGACAGGGAAGCACAGATACGCAGTATTTT

j_gene: TRBJ1-2
v_gene: TRBV12-3/TRBV12-4
abundance: .
d_gene: TRBD1
CDR3aa: CASSSNPGQGKYGYTF
CDR3nt: TGTGCCAGCAGTTCCAACCCGGGACAGGGGAAGTATGGCTACACCTTC

j_gene: TRBJ2-3
v_gene: TRBV20-1
abundance: many
d_gene: .
CDR3aa: CSAKSGSTDTQYF
CDR3nt: TGCAGTGCCAAGAGCGGGTCCACAGATACGCAGTATTTT

j_gene: TRBJ2-7
v_gene: TRBV3-1
abundance: many
d_gene: .
CDR3aa: CASSQDDLQDEQYF
CDR3nt: TGTGCCAGCAGCCAAGATGACCTACAGGACGAGCAGTACTTC

j_gene: TRBJ2-5
v_gene: TRBV12-3/TRBV12-4
abundance: many
d_gene: TRBD2
CDR3aa: CASSSSGLWETQYF
CDR3nt: TGTGCCAGCAGTTCTAGCGGGCTTTGGGAGACCCAGTACTTC

j_gene: TRBJ1-1
v_gene: TRBV6-1
abundance: many
d_gene: TRBD1
CDR3aa: CASSVTGGGGEAFF
CDR3nt: TGTGCCAGCAGTGTGACAGGGGGCGGAGGTGAAGCTTTCTTT

j_gene: TRBJ2-1
v_gene: TRBV20-1
abundance: many
d_gene: .
CDR3aa: CSASQNLPSSYNEQFF
CDR3nt: TGCAGTGCTAGCCAAAACCTCCCGAGCTCCTACAATGAGCAGTTCTTC

j_gene: TRBJ1-4
v_gene: TRBV5-5
abundance: many
d_gene: .
CDR3aa: CASSFDFSTNEKLFF
CDR3nt: TGTGCCAGCAGCTTCGACTTTTCAACTAATGAAAAACTGTTTTTT

j_gene: TRBJ1-1
v_gene: TRBV29-1
abundance: many
d_gene: .
CDR3aa: CSVVRENTEAFF
CDR3nt: TGCAGCGTCGTCAGGGAGAACACTGAAGCTTTCTTT

j_gene: TRBJ1-2
v_gene: TRBV29-1
abundance: many
d_gene: .
CDR3aa: CSVEDGRGARGYTF
CDR3nt: TGCAGCGTTGAAGATGGTAGGGGGGCACGGGGCTACACCTTC

j_gene: TRBJ1-1
v_gene: TRBV12-3/TRBV12-4
abundance: many
d_gene: .
CDR3aa: CASSPTAPARGTEAFF
CDR3nt: TGTGCCAGCAGCCCTACGGCCCCCGCCAGAGGTACTGAAGCTTTCTTT

j_gene: TRBJ1-6
v_gene: TRBV12-3/TRBV12-4
abundance: many
d_gene: TRBD1
CDR3aa: CASSGGDRGWSPLHF
CDR3nt: TGTGCCAGCAGTGGAGGGGACAGGGGCTGGTCACCCCTCCACTTT

j_gene: TRBJ1-3
v_gene: TRBV7-3
abundance: .
d_gene: .
CDR3aa: CASSQGPSGNTIYF
CDR3nt: TGTGCCAGCAGCCAGGGACCCTCTGGAAACACCATATATTTT

j_gene: TRBJ1-2
v_gene: TRBV7-6
abundance: .
d_gene: .
CDR3aa: CASSLEGTAGGGYTF
CDR3nt: TGTGCCAGCAGCTTAGAGGGGACGGCAGGTGGTGGCTACACCTTC

j_gene: TRBJ2-3
v_gene: TRBV20-1
abundance: few
d_gene: TRBD2
CDR3aa: CSARDLLAGGGTDTQYF
CDR3nt: TGCAGTGCTAGAGATCTACTAGCGGGAGGTGGCACAGATACGCAGTATTTT

j_gene: TRBJ2-5
v_gene: TRBV28
abundance: many
d_gene: TRBD2
CDR3aa: CASSSTGIAGEQETQYF
CDR3nt: TGTGCCAGCAGTTCCACGGGAATAGCGGGAGAACAAGAGACCCAGTACTTC

j_gene: TRBJ1-1
v_gene: TRBV5-1
abundance: many
d_gene: TRBD1
CDR3aa: CASSIWTGENTEAFF
CDR3nt: TGCGCCAGCAGCATTTGGACAGGGGAGAACACTGAAGCTTTCTTT

j_gene: TRBJ2-1
v_gene: TRBV28
abundance: many
d_gene: .
CDR3aa: CASSESGRLREQFF
CDR3nt: TGTGCCAGCAGTGAATCGGGAAGGTTGAGGGAGCAGTTCTTC

j_gene: TRBJ1-4
v_gene: TRBV25-1
abundance: many
d_gene: .
CDR3aa: CASSGAGRPLPTTNEKLFF
CDR3nt: TGTGCCAGCAGTGGGGCAGGTAGGCCCCTCCCCACAACTAATGAAAAACTGTTTTTT

j_gene: TRBJ2-1
v_gene: TRBV30
abundance: many
d_gene: .
CDR3aa: CAWKRGYNEQFF
CDR3nt: TGTGCCTGGAAACGTGGTTACAATGAGCAGTTCTTC

j_gene: TRBJ2-7
v_gene: TRBV30
abundance: many
d_gene: TRBD2
CDR3aa: CAWTQPGLVHEQYF
CDR3nt: TGTGCCTGGACCCAACCGGGACTAGTACACGAGCAGTACTTC

j_gene: TRBJ2-1
v_gene: TRBV29-1
abundance: many
d_gene: TRBD2
CDR3aa: CSVSGGRVNEQFF
CDR3nt: TGCAGCGTTTCGGGGGGGCGAGTGAATGAGCAGTTCTTC

j_gene: TRBJ2-5
v_gene: TRBV20-1
abundance: many
d_gene: .
CDR3aa: CSPVRGETQYF
CDR3nt: TGCAGCCCAGTACGGGGGGAGACCCAGTACTTC

j_gene: TRBJ1-2
v_gene: TRBV28
abundance: many
d_gene: .
CDR3aa: CASRSGQRYGYTF
CDR3nt: TGTGCCAGCAGGTCCGGACAGCGCTATGGCTACACCTTC

j_gene: TRBJ1-2
v_gene: TRBV30
abundance: .
d_gene: .
CDR3aa: CAWRAFSGTNYGYTF
CDR3nt: TGTGCCTGGAGGGCATTTTCCGGGACCAACTATGGCTACACCTTC

j_gene: TRBJ2-3
v_gene: TRBV20-1
abundance: many
d_gene: .
CDR3aa: CSASRPGTSTDTQYF
CDR3nt: TGCAGTGCTAGTCGGCCAGGGACCTCCACAGATACGCAGTATTTT

j_gene: TRBJ2-5
v_gene: TRBV15
abundance: .
d_gene: .
CDR3aa: CATSLTWGPQETQYF
CDR3nt: TGTGCCACCAGCCTGACTTGGGGGCCCCAAGAGACCCAGTACTTC

j_gene: TRBJ1-1
v_gene: TRBV29-1
abundance: many
d_gene: .
CDR3aa: CSVEEGSSTEAFF
CDR3nt: TGCAGCGTTGAAGAGGGGTCGAGCACTGAAGCTTTCTTT

j_gene: TRBJ2-4
v_gene: TRBV20-1
abundance: few
d_gene: .
CDR3aa: CSARGAKNIQYF
CDR3nt: TGCAGTGCTAGGGGGGCCAAAAACATTCAGTACTTC